The clone carrying this T cell receptor beta chain showed up just once. Its antigen is as yet unknown. The record originates from a study of shared clonotypes between healthy human individuals. Study background: Each donor had three CD4 naive, three CD4 memory, two CD8 naive and one CD8 memory plate.

The study's findings and limits: What rarefaction showed was incomplete sorted-subset sequencing despite large depth.

The V segment lost 4 bases and the J segment 7 bases; nucleotides outside the gene matches: 6. Germline assignment: CDR1 PRHDT and CDR2 FYEKMQ (reference sequence). This CDR3 contains 15 residues. A CD45RA+ naive subset and a CD45RA-negative memory subset were split from CD4+ cells. At deep level, the assay was performed. Method: immunoSEQ multiplex PCR; TCRdb's copy keeps in-frame clones and lacks some. The sample lists about 2 million clones; 85% to 95% were seen once. The TCR originated in a man aged 18 to 35 in good health. The J gene is TRBJ1-6, the V gene TRBV13, with 8 bases aligning to TRBD1. The material sequenced was naive CD4+ T cells sorted from blood. Subset given: CD45RA+ positively selected. The chain's CDR3 is CASSSIQGVNSPLHF. The CDR3 coding sequence is TGTGCCAGCAGCTCGATACAGGGGGTGAATTCACCCCTCCACTTT.